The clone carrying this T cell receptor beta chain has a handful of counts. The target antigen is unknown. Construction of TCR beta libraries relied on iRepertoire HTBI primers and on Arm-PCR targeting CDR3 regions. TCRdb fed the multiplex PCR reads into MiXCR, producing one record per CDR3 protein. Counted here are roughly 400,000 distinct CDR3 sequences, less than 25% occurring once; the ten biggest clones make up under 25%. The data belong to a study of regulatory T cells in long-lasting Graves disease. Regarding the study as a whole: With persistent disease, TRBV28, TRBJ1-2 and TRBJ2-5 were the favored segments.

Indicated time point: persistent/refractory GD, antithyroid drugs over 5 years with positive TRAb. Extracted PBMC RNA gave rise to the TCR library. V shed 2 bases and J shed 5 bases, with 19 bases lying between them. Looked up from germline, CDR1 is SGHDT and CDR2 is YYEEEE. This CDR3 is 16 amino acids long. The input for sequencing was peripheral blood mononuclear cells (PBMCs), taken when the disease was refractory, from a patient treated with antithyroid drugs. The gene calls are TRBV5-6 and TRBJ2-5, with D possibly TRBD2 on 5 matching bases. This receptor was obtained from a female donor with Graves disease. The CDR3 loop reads CASSFGLPGSMETQYF. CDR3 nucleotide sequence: TGTGCCAGCAGCTTCGGGCTACCTGGGAGTATGGAGACCCAGTACTTC.